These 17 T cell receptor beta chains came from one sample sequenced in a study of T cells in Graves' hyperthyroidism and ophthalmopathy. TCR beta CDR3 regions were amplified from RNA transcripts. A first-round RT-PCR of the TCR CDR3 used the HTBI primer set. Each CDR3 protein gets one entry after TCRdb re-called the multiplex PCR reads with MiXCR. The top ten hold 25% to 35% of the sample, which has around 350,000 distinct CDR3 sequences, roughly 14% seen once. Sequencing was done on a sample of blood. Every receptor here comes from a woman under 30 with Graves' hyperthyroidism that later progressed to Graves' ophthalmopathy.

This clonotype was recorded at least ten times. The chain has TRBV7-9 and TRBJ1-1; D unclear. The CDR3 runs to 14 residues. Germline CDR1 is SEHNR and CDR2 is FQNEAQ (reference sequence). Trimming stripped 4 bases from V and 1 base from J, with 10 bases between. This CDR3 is CASSSRDPNTEAFF. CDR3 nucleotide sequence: TGTGCCAGCAGCTCGAGGGATCCGAACACTGAAGCTTTCTTT.

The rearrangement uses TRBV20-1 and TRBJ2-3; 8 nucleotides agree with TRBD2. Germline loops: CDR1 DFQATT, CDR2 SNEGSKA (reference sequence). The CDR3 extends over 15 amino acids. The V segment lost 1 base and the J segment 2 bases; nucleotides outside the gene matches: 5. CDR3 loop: CSARGTSGITDTQYF. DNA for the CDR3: TGCAGTGCTAGAGGTACTAGCGGTATCACAGATACGCAGTATTTT.

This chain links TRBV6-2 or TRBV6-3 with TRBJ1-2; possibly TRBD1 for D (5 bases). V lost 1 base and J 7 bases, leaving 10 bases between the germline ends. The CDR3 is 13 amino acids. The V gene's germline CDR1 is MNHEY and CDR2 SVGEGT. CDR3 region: CASSYLAGSGYTF. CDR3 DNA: TGTGCCAGCAGTTACTTGGCAGGGTCTGGCTACACCTTC.

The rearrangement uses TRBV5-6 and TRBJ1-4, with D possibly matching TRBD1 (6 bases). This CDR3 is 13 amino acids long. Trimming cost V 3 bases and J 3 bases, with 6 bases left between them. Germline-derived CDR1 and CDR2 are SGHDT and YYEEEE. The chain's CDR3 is CASSYRANEKLFF. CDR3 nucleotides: TGTGCCAGCAGCTACAGGGCTAATGAAAAACTGTTTTTT.

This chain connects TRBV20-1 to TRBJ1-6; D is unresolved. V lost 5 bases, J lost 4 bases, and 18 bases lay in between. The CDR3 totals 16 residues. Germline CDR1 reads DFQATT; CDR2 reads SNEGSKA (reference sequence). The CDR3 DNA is TGCAGTGCTGCCGGGAGGGCCGGCCAATATAATTCACCCCTCCACTTT. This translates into CSAAGRAGQYNSPLHF.

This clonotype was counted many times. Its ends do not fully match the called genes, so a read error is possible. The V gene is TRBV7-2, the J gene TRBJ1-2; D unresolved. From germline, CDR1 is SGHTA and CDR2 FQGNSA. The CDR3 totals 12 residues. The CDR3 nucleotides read TGTGCCAGCAGCGTAGCTAACTATGGCTACACCTTC. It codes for CASSVANYGYTF.

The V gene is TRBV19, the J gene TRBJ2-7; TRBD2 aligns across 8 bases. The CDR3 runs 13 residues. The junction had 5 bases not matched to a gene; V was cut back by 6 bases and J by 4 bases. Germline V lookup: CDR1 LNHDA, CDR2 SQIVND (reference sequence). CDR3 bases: TGTGCCAGTAGCCGACTAGCGTGGTACGAGCAGTACTTC. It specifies CASSRLAWYEQYF.

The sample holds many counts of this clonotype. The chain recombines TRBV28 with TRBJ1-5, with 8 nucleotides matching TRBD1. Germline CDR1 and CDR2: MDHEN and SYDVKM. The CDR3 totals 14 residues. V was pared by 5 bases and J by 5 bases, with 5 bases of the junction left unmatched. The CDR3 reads CASSVTGDYQPQHF. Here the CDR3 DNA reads TGTGCCAGCAGTGTGACAGGGGACTATCAGCCCCAGCATTTT.

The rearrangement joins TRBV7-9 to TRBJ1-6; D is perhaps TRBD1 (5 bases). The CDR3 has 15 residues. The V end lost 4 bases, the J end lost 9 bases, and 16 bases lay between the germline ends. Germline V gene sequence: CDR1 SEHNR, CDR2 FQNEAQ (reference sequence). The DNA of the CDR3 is TGTGCCAGCAGCTACACGGGGCTACCTAGTTCACCCCTCCACTTT. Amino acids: CASSYTGLPSSPLHF.

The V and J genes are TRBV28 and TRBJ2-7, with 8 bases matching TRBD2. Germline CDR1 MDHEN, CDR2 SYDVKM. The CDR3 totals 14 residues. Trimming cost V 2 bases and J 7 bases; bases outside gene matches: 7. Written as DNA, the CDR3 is TGTGCCAGCAGTTTACTCGGGAGGGCCAAGGAGCAGTACTTC. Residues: CASSLLGRAKEQYF.

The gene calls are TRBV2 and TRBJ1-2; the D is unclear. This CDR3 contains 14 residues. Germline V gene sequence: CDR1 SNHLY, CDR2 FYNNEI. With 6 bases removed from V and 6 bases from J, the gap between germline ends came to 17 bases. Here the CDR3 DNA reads TGTGCCAGCAGCCTCCGGGCCCAAGACCATGGCTACACCTTC. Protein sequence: CASSLRAQDHGYTF.

The CDR3: CASRGTTGRNQPQHF. CDR3 bases: TGTGCCAGTAGGGGGACGACAGGTCGAAATCAGCCCCAGCATTTT. The rearrangement joins TRBV19 to TRBJ1-5; D perhaps matches TRBD1 (6 bases). The germline V gene has CDR1 LNHDA and CDR2 SQIVND (reference sequence). V lost 6 bases and J 4 bases, leaving 16 bases between the germline ends. The CDR3 is 15 residues long. The full variable domain, its missing parts supplied by reference TRBV19 and TRBJ1-5, is DGGITQSPKYLFRKEGQNVTLSCEQNLNHDAMYWYRQDPGQGLRLIYYSQIVNDFQKGDIAEGYSVSREKKESFPLTVTSAQKNPTAFYLCASRGTTGRNQPQHFGDGTRLSIL.

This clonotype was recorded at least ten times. Here the CDR3 reads CASSSVRDRDSNQPQHF. CDR3 nucleotide sequence: TGTGCCAGCAGCTCAGTCCGGGACAGGGATAGCAATCAGCCCCAGCATTTT. This chain joins TRBV5-6 and TRBJ1-5; 9 nucleotides line up with TRBD1. This CDR3 contains 17 residues. Germline loops: CDR1 SGHDT, CDR2 YYEEEE. The junction had 7 bases not matched to a gene; V was cut back by 3 bases and J by 0 bases.

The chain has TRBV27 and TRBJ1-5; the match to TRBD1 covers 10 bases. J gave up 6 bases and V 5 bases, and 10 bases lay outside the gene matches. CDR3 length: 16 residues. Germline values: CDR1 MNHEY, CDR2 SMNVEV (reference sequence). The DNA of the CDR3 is TGTGCCAGCAGTCCCTCCCGGACAGGGGGTGGTCAGCCCCAGCATTTT. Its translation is CASSPSRTGGGQPQHF.

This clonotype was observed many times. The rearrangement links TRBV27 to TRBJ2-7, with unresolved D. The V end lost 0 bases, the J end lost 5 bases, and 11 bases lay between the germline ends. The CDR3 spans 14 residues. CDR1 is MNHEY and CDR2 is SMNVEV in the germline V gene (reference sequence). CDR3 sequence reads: CASSLSPESNEQYF. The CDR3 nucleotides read TGTGCCAGCAGTTTATCACCGGAGTCTAACGAGCAGTACTTC.

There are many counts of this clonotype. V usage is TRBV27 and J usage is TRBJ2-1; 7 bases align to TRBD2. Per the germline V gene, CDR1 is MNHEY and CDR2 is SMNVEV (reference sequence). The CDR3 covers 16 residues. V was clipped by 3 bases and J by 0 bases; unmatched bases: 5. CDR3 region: CASSFLTSTSYNEQFF. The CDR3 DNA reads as TGTGCCAGCAGTTTCCTGACTAGCACCTCCTACAATGAGCAGTTCTTC.

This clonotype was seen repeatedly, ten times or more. The CDR3 loop reads CASGMGRPLHF. CDR3 bases: TGTGCCAGCGGTATGGGGCGGCCCCTCCACTTT. The chain has TRBV6-1 and TRBJ1-6; tentative D call: TRBD1 (5 bases). V was trimmed by 8 bases and J by 13 bases, leaving 12 bases between them. The CDR3 has 11 amino acids. The germline CDR1 and CDR2 sequences are MNHNS and SASEGT.